Sequencing of this TCR beta chain was carried out in a study of long-term antiretroviral therapy in people with HIV. The run of the v3.0 immunoSEQ assay was at survey level. Clones were read by immunoSEQ multiplex PCR, and TCRdb kept only the in-frame ones, dropping some. Of 48,000 or so clones detected, approximately 79% appear once; the ten largest clones hold roughly 3.2%. This clonotype was sampled from a woman aged 18-30 years with HIV. The sequences come from unsorted PBMCs, collected 0.8 years after starting antiretroviral therapy.

CDR3 nucleotides: TGCGCCAGCAGCCAAGAGCCCAGAGGCGACGAAAAACTGTTTTTT. Protein sequence: CASSQEPRGDEKLFF. V gene TRBV4-3 combines with J gene TRBJ1-4; no clear D. With 0 bases removed from V and 8 bases from J, the gap between germline ends came to 13 bases. Germline-derived CDR1 and CDR2 are LGHNA and YSLEER. The CDR3 consists of 15 residues.